Listed below are T cell receptor beta chains from one sample, sequenced in a study of blood T cells in healthy people across ages. One entry per CDR3 protein, called by TCRdb with MiXCR from the 5' RACE reads. The sample includes some 1.5 million distinct CDR3 sequences, roughly 27% seen only once; the top ten take roughly 8%. What was sequenced was blood. The origin of the receptors is a woman in her twenties or thirties in good health. Both conserved end residues are part of each CDR3. The order of the fields is V gene, clone size, J gene, D gene, CDR3 protein, CDR3 DNA. The D gene is left open where the match is weak. Clone size is given for some rows only: seen once, a few or many times, or a class if the clone is expanded.

v_call: TRBV7-9; clone_size: few; j_call: TRBJ2-3; d_call: -; cdr3_aa: CASSLRTARSTDTQYF; cdr3_nt: TGTGCCAGCAGCCTACGGACAGCCAGAAGCACAGATACGCAGTATTTT
v_call: TRBV21-1; clone_size: -; j_call: TRBJ2-5; d_call: -; cdr3_aa: CASSSWRAGTPEQYF; cdr3_nt: TGTGCCAGCAGCTCCTGGAGGGCAGGAACCCCTGAGCAGTACTTC
v_call: TRBV7-2; clone_size: few; j_call: TRBJ2-1; d_call: -; cdr3_aa: CASSTRLGGSNEQFF; cdr3_nt: TGTGCCAGCAGCACCCGACTAGGGGGGTCCAATGAGCAGTTCTTC
v_call: TRBV3-1; clone_size: few; j_call: TRBJ2-7; d_call: -; cdr3_aa: CASSPLTPTSSYEQYF; cdr3_nt: TGTGCCAGCAGCCCACTGACGCCGACCAGCTCCTACGAGCAGTACTTC
v_call: TRBV5-8; clone_size: few; j_call: TRBJ1-5; d_call: -; cdr3_aa: CATTAGNNQPQHF; cdr3_nt: TGTGCCACTACGGCAGGGAACAATCAGCCCCAGCATTTT
v_call: TRBV19; clone_size: -; j_call: TRBJ2-4; d_call: -; cdr3_aa: CASSRTAGVENIQYF; cdr3_nt: TGTGCCAGTAGTCGTACGGCAGGGGTTGAAAACATTCAGTACTTC
v_call: TRBV3-1; clone_size: few; j_call: TRBJ2-1; d_call: -; cdr3_aa: CASSLTFRGNEQFF; cdr3_nt: TGTGCCAGCAGCCTAACATTCAGGGGTAATGAGCAGTTCTTC
v_call: TRBV7-9; clone_size: -; j_call: TRBJ2-1; d_call: TRBD2; cdr3_aa: CASSPGEGRDNEQFF; cdr3_nt: TGTGCCAGCAGCCCGGGGGAGGGTAGGGACAATGAGCAGTTCTTC
v_call: TRBV3-1; clone_size: -; j_call: TRBJ1-5; d_call: -; cdr3_aa: CASSQLTNQPQHF; cdr3_nt: TGTGCCAGCAGCCAGCTCACCAATCAGCCCCAGCATTTT
v_call: TRBV4-3; clone_size: few; j_call: TRBJ2-7; d_call: -; cdr3_aa: CASSQVSGQPSYEQYF; cdr3_nt: TGCGCCAGCAGCCAAGTTTCGGGACAACCTTCCTACGAGCAGTACTTC
v_call: TRBV4-2; clone_size: -; j_call: TRBJ1-1; d_call: -; cdr3_aa: CASSQSRTGMTEAFF; cdr3_nt: TGTGCCAGCAGCCAGTCAAGAACAGGGATGACTGAAGCTTTCTTT
v_call: TRBV19; clone_size: -; j_call: TRBJ1-2; d_call: -; cdr3_aa: CASSVGTQYGYTF; cdr3_nt: TGTGCCAGTAGTGTCGGGACGCAATATGGCTACACCTTC
v_call: TRBV6-5; clone_size: many; j_call: TRBJ2-5; d_call: -; cdr3_aa: CASSYSTGPSGSQYF; cdr3_nt: TGTGCCAGCAGTTACTCGACAGGCCCTAGTGGTTCCCAGTACTTC